This T cell receptor beta chain was sequenced in a study of T cell responses to AZD1222 COVID-19 vaccine. The assay was immunoSEQ multiplex PCR, and TCRdb's table has in-frame clones only and misses some. Of approximately 150,000 clones in the sample, 85% to 90% were seen once. This CDR3 has 15 residues. The V and J ends lost 2 bases and 1 base respectively, with 11 bases between them. Germline V CDR1 and CDR2: LNHNV, YYDKDF (reference sequence). The V and J genes are TRBV15 and TRBJ1-1; D remains unclear. This clonotype was obtained from an adult who received the MenACWY meningococcal vaccine as a control. Sequencing used peripheral blood, obtained 28 days after the second dose of the MenACWY control vaccine. The CDR3 is CATSRLVGANTEAFF. CDR3 coding DNA: TGTGCCACCAGCAGACTAGTAGGCGCGAACACTGAAGCTTTCTTT.